This passage covers 32 T cell receptor beta chains from one sample sequenced in a study of shared clonotypes between healthy human individuals. Profiling relied on immunoSEQ multiplex PCR, and the TCRdb table lists in-frame clones only, not all of them. Here the sample spans about 2.3 million clones, 85% to 95% being singletons. The sample consisted of naive CD4+ T cells from PBMCs. Stated subset: CD45RA+ positively selected. All receptors derive from a man aged 18 to 30 in good health. Some clones in this sample may be carry-over from other donors' samples.

The chain links TRBV7-2 to TRBJ2-7, with D hard to call. V was clipped by 1 base and J by 1 base, with 5 bases between them. Germline assignment: CDR1 SGHTA and CDR2 FQGNSA. The CDR3 is 13 amino acids. As DNA, the CDR3 is TGTGCCAGCAGCTTAGGCCATTCCTACGAGCAGTACTTC. Protein product: CASSLGHSYEQYF.

This chain uses TRBV4-2 with TRBJ1-1, with 8 bases that match TRBD1. The CDR3 totals 16 residues. The trim removed 0 bases at V and 4 bases at J, leaving 7 bases unmatched. CDR1 is LGHNA and CDR2 is YNFKEQ in the germline V gene. In DNA form, the CDR3 reads TGTGCCAGCAGCCAAGATCGGGGCAGGGGGCCCACTGAAGCTTTCTTT. Translation: CASSQDRGRGPTEAFF.

The chain carries TRBV5-1 and TRBJ2-2, with D possibly matching TRBD1 (5 bases). The CDR3 spans 15 residues. With 7 bases removed from V and 7 bases from J, the gap between germline ends came to 20 bases. Germline assignment: CDR1 SGHRS and CDR2 YFSETQ. CDR3 in DNA: TGCGCCAGCGGATGGGGCACTTTGGGTGTCGGGGAGCTGTTTTTT. This sequence encodes CASGWGTLGVGELFF.

This sequence joins TRBV18 and TRBJ2-6, with D tentatively TRBD1 (6 bases). The V gene's germline CDR1 is KGHSH and CDR2 LQKENI. Trimming left V 2 bases short and J 3 bases short, with 14 bases between. The CDR3 length is 17 residues. The CDR3 is CASSPLGHSSGANVLTF. CDR3 in DNA: TGTGCCAGCTCACCATTGGGACACTCTAGTGGGGCCAACGTCCTGACTTTC.

V is TRBV2 and J is TRBJ1-2; a possible D gene is TRBD1 (5 bases). The V end lost 4 bases, the J end lost 2 bases, and 14 bases lay between the germline ends. The CDR3 loop spans 15 amino acids. Germline V gene data show CDR1 as SNHLY and CDR2 as FYNNEI. The CDR3 reads CASSGWQGGNYGYTF. CDR3 in DNA: TGTGCCAGCAGTGGGTGGCAGGGAGGAAACTATGGCTACACCTTC.

The V call is TRBV7-8, the J call TRBJ2-4; TRBD2 aligns across 13 bases. The J segment lost 1 base and the V segment lost 4 bases, leaving 7 bases of the junction unmatched. From germline, CDR1 is SGHVS and CDR2 FQNEAQ. The CDR3 sequence is 18 residues long. The CDR3 here is CASSYTSGRAGAKNIQYF. The CDR3 coding sequence is TGTGCCAGCAGCTACACTAGCGGGAGGGCCGGTGCCAAAAACATTCAGTACTTC.

This sequence joins TRBV7-9 and TRBJ1-4; D gene uncertain. The V end was cut by 1 base, the J end by 0 bases, with 12 bases between. This CDR3 has 17 residues. The germline V gene has CDR1 SEHNR and CDR2 FQNEAQ (reference sequence). The CDR3 loop reads CASSLGGGLATNEKLFF. The CDR3 DNA sequence: TGTGCCAGCAGCTTAGGTGGAGGTCTGGCAACTAATGAAAAACTGTTTTTT.

The rearrangement links TRBV7-9 to TRBJ2-3; 9 bases are shared with TRBD2. There are 15 residues in the CDR3. Trimming removed 3 bases from V and 6 bases from J; junction bases left unmatched: 7. The V gene's germline CDR1 is SEHNR and CDR2 FQNEAQ (reference sequence). CDR3 sequence (DNA): TGTGCCAGCAGCTTTGGTAGCGGGAGCTCGGATACGCAGTATTTT. This translates into CASSFGSGSSDTQYF.

Here the CDR3 DNA reads TGTGCCACCAGTGTGGACAGGGCGTTCCAGTACTTC. Protein: CATSVDRAFQYF. The V call is TRBV15, the J call TRBJ2-7; 8 bases are shared with TRBD1. This CDR3 is built from 12 residues. Germline V gene data show CDR1 as LNHNV and CDR2 as YYDKDF (reference sequence). J lost 10 bases, V lost 6 bases, and 8 bases had no gene match.

In this sample, this clone turned up once. J is TRBJ1-5 and V is TRBV5-8; D is perhaps TRBD1 (5 bases). V gave up 0 bases and J gave up 0 bases, with 10 bases separating them. Germline V lookup: CDR1 SGHTS, CDR2 YDEGEE. CDR3 size: 16 residues. The CDR3 DNA sequence: TGTGCCAGCAGCTTGGATCGGGGGGGTAGCAATCAGCCCCAGCATTTT. Protein product: CASSLDRGGSNQPQHF.

The CDR3 coding sequence is TGCGCCAGCAGCCGAGAGAGCGGCTCCTACGAGCAGTACTTC. It translates to CASSRESGSYEQYF. This chain joins TRBV5-1 and TRBJ2-7; possibly TRBD2 for D (5 bases). The CDR3 is made up of 14 amino acids. Germline-derived CDR1 and CDR2 are SGHRS and YFSETQ. With 4 bases removed from V and 0 bases from J, the gap between germline ends came to 11 bases.

This rearrangement joins TRBV7-9 to TRBJ1-1; D unresolved. The germline V gene has CDR1 SEHNR and CDR2 FQNEAQ (reference sequence). Trimming removed 5 bases from V and 5 bases from J, with 21 bases in between. The CDR3 loop spans 16 amino acids. The CDR3 here is CASSLSGIESYTEAFF. CDR3 in DNA: TGTGCCAGCAGCCTTTCCGGAATCGAGTCCTATACTGAAGCTTTCTTT.

The CDR3 nucleotides are TGCGCCAGCAGCCCACCCGACAGGGGGCGCGGATCTGAAGCTTTCTTT. Protein product: CASSPPDRGRGSEAFF. This sequence joins TRBV5-1 and TRBJ1-1, with TRBD1 matching 10 bases. Germline V CDR1 and CDR2: SGHRS, YFSETQ. The CDR3 sequence is 16 residues long. V was clipped by 4 bases and J by 6 bases; unmatched bases: 12. Together with reference TRBV5-1 and TRBJ1-1, the CDR3 gives the full variable domain: KAGVTQTPRYLIKTRGQQVTLSCSPISGHRSVSWYQQTPGQGLQFLFEYFSETQRNKGNFPGRFSGRQFSNSRSEMNVSTLELGDSALYLCASSPPDRGRGSEAFFGQGTRLTVV.

Comment on this clone: The sample contains more than one DNA sequence encoding this CDR3. The gene calls are TRBV5-1 and TRBJ2-7; 12 nucleotides match TRBD1. The CDR3 is 14 residues long. Unmatched junction bases numbered 4, after V lost 4 bases and J lost 5 bases. The germline gives CDR1 SGHRS, CDR2 YFSETQ. The DNA for the CDR3 is TGCGCCAGCAGCGTGGGACAGGGGGCGGACGAGCAGTACTTC. This encodes CASSVGQGADEQYF.

V is TRBV7-8 and J is TRBJ2-6; unclear D gene. Germline-derived CDR1 and CDR2 are SGHVS and FQNEAQ. Trimming cost V 4 bases and J 0 bases, with 1 base left between them. The CDR3 covers 13 residues. CDR3 sequence reads: CASSSSGANVLTF. The CDR3 bases are TGTGCCAGCAGCTCCTCTGGGGCCAACGTCCTGACTTTC.

The chain has TRBV9 and TRBJ2-3; TRBD2 agrees at 15 bases. This CDR3 contains 16 residues. The germline V gene has CDR1 SGDLS and CDR2 YYNGEE. The J segment lost 10 bases and the V segment lost 3 bases, leaving 9 bases of the junction unmatched. The CDR3 DNA reads TGTGCCAGCAGCGCTGGACTAGCGGGAGGGCATGGGTCGCAGTATTTT. This translates into CASSAGLAGGHGSQYF.

This clone was counted only a few times. The V call is TRBV19, the J call TRBJ1-1; D is unresolved. The length of the CDR3 is 14 residues. The V end was cut by 4 bases, the J end by 8 bases, with 17 bases between. The germline CDR1 and CDR2 sequences are LNHDA and SQIVND (reference sequence). CDR3 sequence reads: CASSTSVPSREAFF. The CDR3 coding sequence is TGTGCCAGTAGTACCTCCGTGCCTTCGCGAGAAGCTTTCTTT. Complete variable domain (other parts from reference TRBV19 and TRBJ1-1): DGGITQSPKYLFRKEGQNVTLSCEQNLNHDAMYWYRQDPGQGLRLIYYSQIVNDFQKGDIAEGYSVSREKKESFPLTVTSAQKNPTAFYLCASSTSVPSREAFFGQGTRLTVV.

This sequence joins TRBV7-9 and TRBJ2-7; 12 positions agree with TRBD2. The CDR3 is 15 amino acids. The V and J ends lost 1 base and 6 bases, in that order; junction bases with no gene match: 4. CDR1 is SEHNR and CDR2 is FQNEAQ in the germline V gene (reference sequence). CDR3 DNA sequence: TGTGCCAGCAGCTTAGACCTAGCGGGAGGGCGCGAGCAGTACTTC. It encodes CASSLDLAGGREQYF.

The gene calls are TRBV10-3 and TRBJ1-2, with D perhaps matching TRBD1 (6 bases). This CDR3 comprises 12 residues. V was trimmed by 10 bases and J by 6 bases, leaving 15 bases between them. Germline V gene lookup returns CDR1 ENHRY and CDR2 SYGVKD. CDR3 nucleotide sequence: TGTGCCACTGGGACCGGGACAAATGGCTACACCTTC. The encoded protein is CATGTGTNGYTF.

This chain links TRBV28 with TRBJ2-3; unclear D gene. This CDR3 has 13 amino acids. With 6 bases removed from V and 6 bases from J, the gap between germline ends came to 13 bases. Germline V gives CDR1 MDHEN, CDR2 SYDVKM. In nucleotides, the CDR3 is TGTGCCAGCAGCCCTGCGCTATGGGATACGCAGTATTTT. Translation gives CASSPALWDTQYF.

V and J are TRBV9 and TRBJ2-1; 11 positions match TRBD2. This CDR3 has 17 residues. The V gene's germline CDR1 is SGDLS and CDR2 YYNGEE. Trimming removed 0 bases from V and 5 bases from J; junction bases left unmatched: 7. CDR3 amino acids: CASSVVGGTSGNNEQFF. The DNA of the CDR3 is TGTGCCAGCAGCGTAGTCGGGGGGACTAGCGGAAACAATGAGCAGTTCTTC.

The rearrangement joins TRBV21-1 to TRBJ1-1; the D call in the table, TRBD1, was not verified against the DNA. TRBV21-1 is described as a pseudogene. This CDR3 is built from 15 residues. CDR3 sequence reads: CASSRRPGTGLEAFF. CDR3 DNA sequence: TGTGCCAGCAGCCGACGTCCCGGGACAGGGCTGGAAGCTTTCTTT.

This chain connects TRBV11-2 to TRBJ2-7; D is unclear. CDR1 and CDR2 from the germline V gene are SGHAT and FQNNGV. The CDR3 sequence is 15 residues long. V lost 5 bases and J 2 bases, leaving 16 bases between the germline ends. The CDR3 DNA reads TGTGCCAGCAGCCAACCGACGACCGCAACCTACGAGCAGTACTTC. It specifies CASSQPTTATYEQYF.

The chain joins TRBV27 to TRBJ1-2; 9 nucleotides match TRBD1. CDR1 is MNHEY, CDR2 SMNVEV, per germline (reference sequence). This CDR3 has 14 amino acids. Unmatched junction bases numbered 3, after V lost 1 base and J lost 6 bases. The CDR3 spells CASSLLQGANGYTF. The CDR3 DNA reads TGTGCCAGCAGTTTATTACAGGGGGCTAATGGCTACACCTTC.

The chain employs TRBV19 and TRBJ1-5, with D possibly matching TRBD1 (5 bases). This CDR3 is 19 amino acids long. Germline V CDR1 and CDR2: LNHDA, SQIVND (reference sequence). V lost 7 bases and J 0 bases, leaving 25 bases between the germline ends. The CDR3 sequence is CASTPAREPRDYSNQPQHF. Here the CDR3 DNA reads TGTGCCAGTACCCCGGCAAGAGAACCGAGGGACTATAGCAATCAGCCCCAGCATTTT.

The chain combines TRBV10-3 with TRBJ1-2, with 9 bases lining up with TRBD1. This CDR3 comprises 15 residues. Trimming at V came to 3 bases and at J to 4 bases, leaving 6 bases not matched to a gene. Germline CDR1 and CDR2: ENHRY and SYGVKD. CDR3 region: CAISDRPTGGYGYTF. The CDR3 DNA reads as TGTGCCATCAGTGATCGTCCGACAGGGGGCTATGGCTACACCTTC.

The chain couples TRBV28 to TRBJ2-7; 7 bases align to TRBD1. Germline CDR1 reads MDHEN; CDR2 reads SYDVKM. V lost 6 bases to trimming and J lost 2 bases; unmatched junction nucleotides: 7. The CDR3 length is 14 residues. The CDR3 here is CASSTGTVTYEQYF. In DNA form, the CDR3 reads TGTGCCAGCAGCACCGGGACAGTTACCTACGAGCAGTACTTC.

CDR3 protein: CASSVQSSYNSPLHF. CDR3 DNA sequence: TGTGCCAGCAGTGTACAGAGCTCCTATAATTCACCCCTCCACTTT. The chain joins TRBV28 to TRBJ1-6; D gene unclear. V was shortened by 5 bases and J by 0 bases, with 8 bases between the two germline ends. CDR1 MDHEN and CDR2 SYDVKM come from the germline V gene. The CDR3 covers 15 residues. Drawing the rest from reference TRBV28 and TRBJ1-6, the complete variable domain is DVKVTQSSRYLVKRTGEKVFLECVQDMDHENMFWYRQDPGLGLRLIYFSYDVKMKEKGDIPEGYSVSREKKERFSLILESASTNQTSMYLCASSVQSSYNSPLHFGNGTRLTVT.

This chain uses TRBV6-1 with TRBJ2-7; possibly TRBD1 for D (6 bases). The CDR3 sequence is 15 residues long. Germline assignment: CDR1 MNHNS and CDR2 SASEGT. V was cut by 6 bases and J by 3 bases, with 18 bases left in between. The CDR3: CASSPLQGKGYEQYF. Written as DNA, the CDR3 is TGTGCCAGCAGCCCCCTGCAGGGGAAGGGCTACGAGCAGTACTTC.

V is TRBV19 and J is TRBJ2-5; possibly TRBD2 for D (6 bases). Germline V gene data show CDR1 as LNHDA and CDR2 as SQIVND (reference sequence). V was shortened by 2 bases and J by 5 bases, with 18 bases between the two germline ends. CDR3 length: 16 residues. CDR3 nucleotides: TGTGCCAGTAGTATAAGACTAGTGGGAGATTTGGAGACCCAGTACTTC. Amino acid sequence: CASSIRLVGDLETQYF.

The chain couples TRBV7-3 to TRBJ1-2; D uncertain. The germline CDR1 and CDR2 sequences are SGHTA and FQGTGA. Trimming removed 5 bases from V and 3 bases from J, with 25 bases in between. There are 18 residues in the CDR3. The CDR3 region is CASSPYLGLPPLDYGYTF. CDR3 nucleotide sequence: TGTGCCAGCAGCCCTTATCTCGGCCTACCTCCCCTTGACTATGGCTACACCTTC.

This clone occurred once. The rearrangement uses TRBV10-2 and TRBJ2-6; D assignment may be TRBD1 or TRBD2 (5 bases each). The CDR3 covers 19 residues. V was trimmed by 7 bases and J by 2 bases, leaving 24 bases between them. Germline V gene lookup returns CDR1 WSHSY and CDR2 SAAADI. The CDR3 loop is CASTGAGTALRPGANVLTF. CDR3 nucleotides: TGCGCCAGCACCGGGGCCGGGACGGCGCTCCGTCCTGGGGCCAACGTCCTGACTTTC.